A selection of T cell receptor beta chains follows, all from one sample in a study of regulatory T cells in long-lasting Graves disease. TCRdb recomputed calls from the multiplex PCR reads with MiXCR, one row per CDR3 protein. The table records about 200,000 distinct CDR3 sequences, 15% to 20% of them present only once. These sequences were also reported in another study, on T cells in Graves' hyperthyroidism and ophthalmopathy.

This specimen was peripheral blood mononuclear cells (PBMCs), taken at new diagnosis, from a patient treated with antithyroid drugs. The receptors originated from a woman under 40 with Graves disease. The CDR3 runs from the conserved cysteine through the conserved F or W. The D gene is left open where the match is weak. A row's size may be missing; if present it is once, few, many or a size class.

d_call	clone_size	v_call	j_call	cdr3_nt	cdr3_aa
NA	many	TRBV2	TRBJ1-2	TGTGCCAGCAGTGAGACGTTCTATGGCTACACCTTC	CASSETFYGYTF
NA	NA	TRBV4-1	TRBJ2-3	TGCGCCAGCAGCCAAAGCTACCTTCGTTCCACATTGGATACGCAGTATTTT	CASSQSYLRSTLDTQYF
TRBD1	many	TRBV20-1	TRBJ2-7	TGCAGTGCTAGCCCAGTCAGACAGGGGGCCGCAGTGACGGGGGAGCAAAGCTCCTACGAGCAGTACTTC	CSASPVRQGAAVTGEQSSYEQYF
TRBD1	many	TRBV28	TRBJ1-6	TGTGCCAGCAGTTTCCTCGGGACAGGGGGTTCACCCCTCCACTTT	CASSFLGTGGSPLHF
TRBD2	many	TRBV11-3	TRBJ2-1	TGTGCCAGCAGCTTAGACGGACTAGCCTACAATGAGCAGTTCTTC	CASSLDGLAYNEQFF
NA	NA	TRBV4-1	TRBJ1-2	TGCGCCAGCAGCCAAGTTTTAGGGGGGCGCTTCTATGACTACACCTTC	CASSQVLGGRFYDYTF
NA	many	TRBV12-3/TRBV12-4	TRBJ2-7	TGTGCCAGCAGTTTCGCCGGGACATTCTCCTACGAGCAGTACTTC	CASSFAGTFSYEQYF
NA	many	TRBV6-1	TRBJ2-4	TGTGCCAGCAGTGAGGAGCTAGCCAAAAACATTCAGTACTTC	CASSEELAKNIQYF
TRBD1	many	TRBV6-1	TRBJ1-6	TGTGCCAGCAGCAAAAGACAGGGCCCGCCTAATTCACCCCTCCACTTT	CASSKRQGPPNSPLHF
TRBD1	many	TRBV6-1	TRBJ2-7	TGTGCCAGCAACTGGCAGGGGGCTGGGGAGCAGTACTTC	CASNWQGAGEQYF
TRBD2	many	TRBV18	TRBJ2-5	TGTGCCAGCTCAGGACGTCTACTAGCGGGAAAAGAGACCCAGTACTTC	CASSGRLLAGKETQYF
NA	many	TRBV20-1	TRBJ1-2	TGCAGTGCCAGCGGGGGGGGGGCTGGTTATGGCTACACCTTC	CSASGGGAGYGYTF
NA	NA	TRBV5-1	TRBJ2-6	TGCGCCAGCAGCTTGGAGGCAGGGGCTGGGGCCAACGTCCTGACTTTC	CASSLEAGAGANVLTF
NA	many	TRBV12-3/TRBV12-4	TRBJ1-1	TGTGCCAGCAGTTTAGGGCAGAGACCCATGAACACTGAAGCTTTCTTT	CASSLGQRPMNTEAFF
TRBD2	many	TRBV27	TRBJ2-5	TGTGCCAGCAGTTATAGGACTAGTCGGCAGACCCAGTACTTC	CASSYRTSRQTQYF
TRBD1	many	TRBV6-1	TRBJ1-4	TGTGCCAGCAGGATAAAGTCCGGGACAGGGGGGGAAAAACTGTTTTTT	CASRIKSGTGGEKLFF
NA	NA	TRBV2	TRBJ2-7	TGTGCCAGCAGTATAGGGGATTCCTACGAGCAGTACTTC	CASSIGDSYEQYF